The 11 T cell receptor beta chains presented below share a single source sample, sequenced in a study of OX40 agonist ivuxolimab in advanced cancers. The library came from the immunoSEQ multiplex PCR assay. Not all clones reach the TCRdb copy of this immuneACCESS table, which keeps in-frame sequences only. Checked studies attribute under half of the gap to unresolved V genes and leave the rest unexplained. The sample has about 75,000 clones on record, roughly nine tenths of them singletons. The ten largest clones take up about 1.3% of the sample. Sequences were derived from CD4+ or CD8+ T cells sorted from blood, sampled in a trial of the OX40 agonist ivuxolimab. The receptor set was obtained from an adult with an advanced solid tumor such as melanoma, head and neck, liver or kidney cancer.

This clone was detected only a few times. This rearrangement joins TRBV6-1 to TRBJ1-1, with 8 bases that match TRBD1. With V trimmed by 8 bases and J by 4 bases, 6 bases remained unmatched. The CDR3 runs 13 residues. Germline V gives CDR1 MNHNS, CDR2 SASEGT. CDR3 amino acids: CASSTGEGTEAFF. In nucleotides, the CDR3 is TGTGCCAGCTCGACAGGGGAGGGCACTGAAGCTTTCTTT.

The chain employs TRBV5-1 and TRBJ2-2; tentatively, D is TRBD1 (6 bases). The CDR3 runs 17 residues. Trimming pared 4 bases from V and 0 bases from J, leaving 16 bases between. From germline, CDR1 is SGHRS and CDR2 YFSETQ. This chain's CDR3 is CASSPGIRTANTGELFF. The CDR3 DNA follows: TGCGCCAGCAGCCCTGGTATCCGGACAGCGAACACCGGGGAGCTGTTTTTT.

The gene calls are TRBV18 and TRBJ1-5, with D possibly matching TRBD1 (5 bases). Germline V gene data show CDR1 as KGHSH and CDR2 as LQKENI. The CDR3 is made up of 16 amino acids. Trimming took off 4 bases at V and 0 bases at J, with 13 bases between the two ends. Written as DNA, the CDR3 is TGTGCCAGCTCACTCCGGGGGGGGGATAGCAATCAGCCCCAGCATTTT. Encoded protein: CASSLRGGDSNQPQHF.

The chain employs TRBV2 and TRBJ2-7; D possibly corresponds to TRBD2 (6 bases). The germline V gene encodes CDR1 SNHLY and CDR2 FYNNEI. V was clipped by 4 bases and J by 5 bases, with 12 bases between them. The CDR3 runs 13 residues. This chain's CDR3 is CASSAPRGNEQYF. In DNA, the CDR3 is TGTGCCAGCAGTGCCCCCCGGGGGAACGAGCAGTACTTC.

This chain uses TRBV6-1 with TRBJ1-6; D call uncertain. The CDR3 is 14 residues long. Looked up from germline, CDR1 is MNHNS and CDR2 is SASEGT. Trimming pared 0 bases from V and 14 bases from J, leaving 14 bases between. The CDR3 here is CASSEALRQTALHF. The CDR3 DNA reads TGTGCCAGCAGTGAAGCGCTTCGGCAGACGGCCCTCCACTTT.

In DNA form, the CDR3 reads TGCAGCGTACCAGGGGTCACAGATACGCAGTATTTT. This encodes CSVPGVTDTQYF. The rearrangement uses TRBV29-1 and TRBJ2-3, with a tentative D call TRBD1 (6 bases). CDR3 length equals 12 residues. CDR1 is SQVTM, CDR2 ANQGSEA, per germline. V was pared by 6 bases and J by 2 bases, with 9 bases between.

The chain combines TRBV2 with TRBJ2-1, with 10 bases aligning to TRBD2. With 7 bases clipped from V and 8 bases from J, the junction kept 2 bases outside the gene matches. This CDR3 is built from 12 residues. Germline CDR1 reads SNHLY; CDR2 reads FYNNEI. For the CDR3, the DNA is TGTGCCAGCAAGCGGGAGGGGGATGAGCAGTTCTTC. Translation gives CASKREGDEQFF.

The CDR3 coding sequence is TGCGCCAGCAGCTTGGCGGACAGCAATAATGAAAAACTGTTTTTT. Its translation: CASSLADSNNEKLFF. V gene TRBV5-1 combines with J gene TRBJ1-4; D possibly corresponds to TRBD1 (6 bases). The CDR3 has 15 residues. Germline V gene lookup returns CDR1 SGHRS and CDR2 YFSETQ. V lost 0 bases and J lost 4, with 10 bases in between.

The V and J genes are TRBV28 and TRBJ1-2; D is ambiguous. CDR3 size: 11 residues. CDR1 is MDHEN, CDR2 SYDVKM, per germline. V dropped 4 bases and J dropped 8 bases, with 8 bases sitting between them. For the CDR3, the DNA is TGTGCCAGCAGTTCGCCGACCGGCTACACCTTC. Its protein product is CASSSPTGYTF.

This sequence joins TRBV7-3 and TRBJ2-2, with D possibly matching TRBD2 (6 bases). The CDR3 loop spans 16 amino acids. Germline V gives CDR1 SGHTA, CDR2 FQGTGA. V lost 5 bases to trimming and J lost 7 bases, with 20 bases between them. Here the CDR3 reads CASSLRDFPWGGELFF. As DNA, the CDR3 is TGTGCCAGCAGCCTGCGGGACTTTCCCTGGGGCGGGGAGCTGTTTTTT.

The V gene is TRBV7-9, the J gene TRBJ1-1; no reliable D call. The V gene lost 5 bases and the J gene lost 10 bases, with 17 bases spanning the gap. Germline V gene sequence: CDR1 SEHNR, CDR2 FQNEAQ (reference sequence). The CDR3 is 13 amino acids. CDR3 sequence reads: CASSPDSGLGAFF. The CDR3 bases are TGTGCCAGCAGCCCTGACTCCGGGCTCGGAGCTTTCTTT.